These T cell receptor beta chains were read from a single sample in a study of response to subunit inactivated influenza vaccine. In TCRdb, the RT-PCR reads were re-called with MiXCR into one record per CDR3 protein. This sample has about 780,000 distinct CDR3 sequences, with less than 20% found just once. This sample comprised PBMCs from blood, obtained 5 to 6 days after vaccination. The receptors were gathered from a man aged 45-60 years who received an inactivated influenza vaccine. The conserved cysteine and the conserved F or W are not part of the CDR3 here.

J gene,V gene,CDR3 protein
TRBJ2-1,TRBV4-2,ASSQVPSGEDNEQF
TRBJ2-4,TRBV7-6,ASSLGQGGANIQY
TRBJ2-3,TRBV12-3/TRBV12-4,ASRTSGRYTQY
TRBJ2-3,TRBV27,ASSLVLADSDTQY
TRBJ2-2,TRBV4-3,ASSLRDRVGELF
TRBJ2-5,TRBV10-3,AISRGQNQETQY
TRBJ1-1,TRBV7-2,ASSKQGARTEAF
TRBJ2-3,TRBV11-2,ASSLRDLGDTQY
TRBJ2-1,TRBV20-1,SATRENRINEQF
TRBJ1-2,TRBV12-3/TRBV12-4,ASSSMGSGYGYT
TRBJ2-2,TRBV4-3,ASSQVQLNTGELF
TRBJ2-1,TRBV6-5,ASSYVGQGRKDEQF
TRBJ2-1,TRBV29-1,SVAGLGGKNNEQF
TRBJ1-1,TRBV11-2,ASSLDSRAVVSSEAF
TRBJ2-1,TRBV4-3,ASSPTWGGPMVEQF
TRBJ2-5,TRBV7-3,ASSPDYTETQY
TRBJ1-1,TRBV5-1,ASSDRVFMNTEAF
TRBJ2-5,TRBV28,ASSLSDGAFQETQY